This T cell receptor (beta chain) is from a study of blood T cell repertoires in COVID-19. Study as a whole: PBMCs, B-cell-depleted T cells, or T cells were the source of the cDNA or gDNA that made up the material.

The CDR3 totals 17 residues. Per germline, CDR1 KGHDR and CDR2 SFDVKD. The ends lost 2 bases at V and 1 base at J; junction bases unmatched: 4. As processed by the authors: The authors estimated nucleated cell counts from reference gene primer amplification. Using immunoSEQ multiplex PCR, the repertoire was profiled, and TCRdb retains in-frame clones only, with some absent. The V and J calls and clone size are taken from that table; D and trimming were inferred from the DNA. The profile shows roughly 90,000 clones, roughly 89% of them singletons. This TCR derives from a woman aged 80 or older with active COVID-19. The sample consisted of peripheral blood. This chain joins TRBV24-1 and TRBJ2-5; 12 bases agree with TRBD2. The CDR3 DNA reads as TGTGCCACCAGTGATTCGGCTAGCGGGAGGGCCCAAGAGACCCAGTACTTC. Protein product: CATSDSASGRAQETQYF.